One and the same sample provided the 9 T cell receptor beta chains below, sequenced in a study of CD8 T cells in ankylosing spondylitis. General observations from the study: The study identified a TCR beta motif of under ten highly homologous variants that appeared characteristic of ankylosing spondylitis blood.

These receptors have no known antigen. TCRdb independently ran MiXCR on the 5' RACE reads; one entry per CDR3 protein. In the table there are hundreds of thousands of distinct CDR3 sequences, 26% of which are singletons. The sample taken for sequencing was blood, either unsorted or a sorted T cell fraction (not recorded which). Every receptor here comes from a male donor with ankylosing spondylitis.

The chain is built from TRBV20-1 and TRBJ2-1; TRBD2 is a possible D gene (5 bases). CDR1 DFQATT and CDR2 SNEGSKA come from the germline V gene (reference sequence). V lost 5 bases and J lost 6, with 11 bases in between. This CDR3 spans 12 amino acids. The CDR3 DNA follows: TGCAGTGCTCCAGCGGTGGGCAATGAGCAGTTCTTC. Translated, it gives CSAPAVGNEQFF.

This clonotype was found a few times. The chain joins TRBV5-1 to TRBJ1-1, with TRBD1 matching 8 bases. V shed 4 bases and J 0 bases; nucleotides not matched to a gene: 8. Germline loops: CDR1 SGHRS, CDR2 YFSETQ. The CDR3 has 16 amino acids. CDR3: CASSPGQAIMNTEAFF. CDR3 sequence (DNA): TGCGCCAGCAGCCCGGGACAGGCCATCATGAACACTGAAGCTTTCTTT.

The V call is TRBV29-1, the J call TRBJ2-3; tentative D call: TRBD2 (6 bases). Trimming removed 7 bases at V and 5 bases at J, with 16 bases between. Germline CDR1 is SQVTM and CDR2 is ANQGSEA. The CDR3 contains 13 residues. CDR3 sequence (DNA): TGCAGCGCCAGTGCGCGGGATGGAGATACGCAGTATTTT. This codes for CSASARDGDTQYF.

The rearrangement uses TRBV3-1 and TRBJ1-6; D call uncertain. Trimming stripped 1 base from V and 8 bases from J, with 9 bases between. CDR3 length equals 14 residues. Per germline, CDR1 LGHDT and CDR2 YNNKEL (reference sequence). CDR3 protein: CASSQGVRYSPLHF. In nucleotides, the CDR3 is TGTGCCAGCAGCCAAGGGGTTCGTTATTCACCCCTCCACTTT.

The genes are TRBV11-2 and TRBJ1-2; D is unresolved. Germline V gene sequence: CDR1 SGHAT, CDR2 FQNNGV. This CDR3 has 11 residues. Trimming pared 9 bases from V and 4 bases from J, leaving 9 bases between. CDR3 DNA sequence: TGTGCCAGACAAGACGGCTATGGCTACACCTTC. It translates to CARQDGYGYTF.

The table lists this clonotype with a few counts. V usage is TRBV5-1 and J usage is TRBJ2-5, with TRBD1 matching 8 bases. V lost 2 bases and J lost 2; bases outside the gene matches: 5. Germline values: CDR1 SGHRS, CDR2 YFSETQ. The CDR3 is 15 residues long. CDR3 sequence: CASSFSNRGQETQYF. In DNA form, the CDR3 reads TGCGCCAGCAGCTTTTCCAACAGGGGGCAAGAGACCCAGTACTTC.

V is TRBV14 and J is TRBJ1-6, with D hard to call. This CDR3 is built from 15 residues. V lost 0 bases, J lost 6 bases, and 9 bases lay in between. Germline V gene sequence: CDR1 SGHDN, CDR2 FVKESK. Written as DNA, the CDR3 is TGTGCCAGCAGCCAAGACCTTCCGAGTAATTCACCCCTCCACTTT. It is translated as CASSQDLPSNSPLHF.

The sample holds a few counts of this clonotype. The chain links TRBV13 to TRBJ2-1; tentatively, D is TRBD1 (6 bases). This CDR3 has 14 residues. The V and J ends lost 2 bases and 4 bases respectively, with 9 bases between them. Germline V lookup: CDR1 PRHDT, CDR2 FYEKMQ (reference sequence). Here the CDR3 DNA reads TGTGCCAGCAGCTTATCAGGACAGTACAATGAGCAGTTCTTC. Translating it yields CASSLSGQYNEQFF. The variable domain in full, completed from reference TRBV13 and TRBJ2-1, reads AAGVIQSPRHLIKEKRETATLKCYPIPRHDTVYWYQQGPGQDPQFLISFYEKMQSDKGSIPDRFSAQQFSDYHSELNMSSLELGDSALYFCASSLSGQYNEQFFGPGTRLTVL.

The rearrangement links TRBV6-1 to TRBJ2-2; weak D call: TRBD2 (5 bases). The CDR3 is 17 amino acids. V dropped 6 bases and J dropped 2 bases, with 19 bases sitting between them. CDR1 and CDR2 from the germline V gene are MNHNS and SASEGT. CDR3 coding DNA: TGTGCCAGCAGCCACACGGGGAAGGGTCTCAACACCGGGGAGCTGTTTTTT. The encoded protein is CASSHTGKGLNTGELFF.